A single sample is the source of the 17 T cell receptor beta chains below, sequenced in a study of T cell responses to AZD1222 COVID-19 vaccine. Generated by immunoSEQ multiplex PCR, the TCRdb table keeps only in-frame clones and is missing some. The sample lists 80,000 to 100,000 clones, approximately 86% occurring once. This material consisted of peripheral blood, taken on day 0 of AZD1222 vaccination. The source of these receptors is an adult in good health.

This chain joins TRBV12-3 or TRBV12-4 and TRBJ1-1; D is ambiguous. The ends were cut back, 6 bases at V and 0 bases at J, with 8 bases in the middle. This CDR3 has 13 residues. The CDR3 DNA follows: TGTGCCAGCAGCCCGGCGATGAACACTGAAGCTTTCTTT. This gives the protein CASSPAMNTEAFF.

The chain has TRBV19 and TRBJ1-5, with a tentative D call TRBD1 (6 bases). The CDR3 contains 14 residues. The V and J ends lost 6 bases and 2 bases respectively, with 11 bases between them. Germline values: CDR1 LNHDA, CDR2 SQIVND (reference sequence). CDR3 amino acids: CASRAGGGNQPQHF. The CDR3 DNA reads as TGTGCCAGTAGAGCGGGGGGCGGCAATCAGCCCCAGCATTTT. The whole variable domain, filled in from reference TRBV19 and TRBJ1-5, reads DGGITQSPKYLFRKEGQNVTLSCEQNLNHDAMYWYRQDPGQGLRLIYYSQIVNDFQKGDIAEGYSVSREKKESFPLTVTSAQKNPTAFYLCASRAGGGNQPQHFGDGTRLSIL.

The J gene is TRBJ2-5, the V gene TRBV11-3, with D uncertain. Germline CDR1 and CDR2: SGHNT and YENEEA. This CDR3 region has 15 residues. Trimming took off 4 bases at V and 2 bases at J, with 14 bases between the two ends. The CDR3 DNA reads TGTGCCAGCAGCTGGGGTCAAGGAATTCAAGAGACCCAGTACTTC. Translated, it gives CASSWGQGIQETQYF.

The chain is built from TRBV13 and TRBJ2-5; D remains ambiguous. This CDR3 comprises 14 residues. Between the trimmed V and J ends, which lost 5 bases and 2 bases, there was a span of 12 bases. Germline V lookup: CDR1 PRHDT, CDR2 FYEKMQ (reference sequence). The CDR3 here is CASSPPQRQETQYF. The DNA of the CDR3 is TGTGCCAGCAGCCCCCCCCAGAGACAAGAGACCCAGTACTTC.

CDR3 in amino acids: CASSSGRNQPQHF. The CDR3 bases are TGTGCCAGCAGTTCGGGACGGAATCAGCCCCAGCATTTT. This chain joins TRBV6-6 and TRBJ1-5; possible D gene TRBD1, 5 bases. Per germline, CDR1 MNHNY and CDR2 SVGAGI (reference sequence). V lost 4 bases and J 4 bases, leaving 8 bases between the germline ends. This CDR3 comprises 13 residues.

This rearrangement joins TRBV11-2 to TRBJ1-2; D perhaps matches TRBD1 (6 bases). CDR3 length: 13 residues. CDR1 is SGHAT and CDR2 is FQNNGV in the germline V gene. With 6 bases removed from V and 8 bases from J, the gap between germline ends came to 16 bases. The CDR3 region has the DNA TGTGCCAGCAGTCCGGGGGCCTCCTTGGGCTACACCTTC. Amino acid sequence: CASSPGASLGYTF.

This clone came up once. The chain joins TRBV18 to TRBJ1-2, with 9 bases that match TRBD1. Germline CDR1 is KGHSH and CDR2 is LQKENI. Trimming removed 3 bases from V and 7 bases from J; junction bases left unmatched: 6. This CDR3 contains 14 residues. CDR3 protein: CASSPSGQGGGYTF. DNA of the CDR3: TGTGCCAGCTCACCCTCGGGACAGGGAGGTGGCTACACCTTC.

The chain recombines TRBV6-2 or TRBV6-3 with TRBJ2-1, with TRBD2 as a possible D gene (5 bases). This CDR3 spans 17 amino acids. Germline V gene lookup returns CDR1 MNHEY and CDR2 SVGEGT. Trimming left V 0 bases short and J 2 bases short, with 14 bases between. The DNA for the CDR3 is TGTGCCAGCAGTTACTCGGTTTCCAGCGGAGCCTACAATGAGCAGTTCTTC. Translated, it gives CASSYSVSSGAYNEQFF.

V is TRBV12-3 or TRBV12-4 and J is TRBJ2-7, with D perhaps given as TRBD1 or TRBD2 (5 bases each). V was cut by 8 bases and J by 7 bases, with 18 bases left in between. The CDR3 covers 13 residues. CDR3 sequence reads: CASSRGNGLEQYF. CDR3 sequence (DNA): TGTGCCAGCTCCCGGGGCAATGGGTTGGAGCAGTACTTC.

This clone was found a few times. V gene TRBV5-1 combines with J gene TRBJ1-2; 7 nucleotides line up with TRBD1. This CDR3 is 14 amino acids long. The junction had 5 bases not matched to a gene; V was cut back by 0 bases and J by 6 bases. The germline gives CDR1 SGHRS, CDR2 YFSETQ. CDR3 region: CASSLVGRGDGYTF. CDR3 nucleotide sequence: TGCGCCAGCAGCTTGGTGGGCAGGGGGGATGGCTACACCTTC. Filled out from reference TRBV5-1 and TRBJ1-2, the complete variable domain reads KAGVTQTPRYLIKTRGQQVTLSCSPISGHRSVSWYQQTPGQGLQFLFEYFSETQRNKGNFPGRFSGRQFSNSRSEMNVSTLELGDSALYLCASSLVGRGDGYTFGSGTRLTVV.

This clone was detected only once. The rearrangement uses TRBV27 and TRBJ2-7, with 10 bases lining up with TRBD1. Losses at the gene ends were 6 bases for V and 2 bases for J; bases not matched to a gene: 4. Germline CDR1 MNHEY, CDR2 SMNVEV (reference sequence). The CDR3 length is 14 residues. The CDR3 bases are TGTGCCAGCAGCCCCGGACAGGGGGCCTACGAGCAGTACTTC. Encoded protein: CASSPGQGAYEQYF.

CDR3 in DNA: TGTGCCAGCAGTTTAGGGATTCTGAACACTGAAGCTTTCTTT. As protein: CASSLGILNTEAFF. V and J are TRBV27 and TRBJ1-1; D is unclear. Per germline, CDR1 MNHEY and CDR2 SMNVEV (reference sequence). The CDR3 spans 14 residues. V lost 2 bases, J lost 0 bases, and 7 bases lay in between.

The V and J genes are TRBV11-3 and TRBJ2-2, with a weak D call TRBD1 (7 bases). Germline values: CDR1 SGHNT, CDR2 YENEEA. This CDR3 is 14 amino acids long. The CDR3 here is CAAVEGAADGELFF. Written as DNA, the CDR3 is TGTGCTGCGGTGGAGGGGGCCGCAGACGGGGAGCTGTTTTTT. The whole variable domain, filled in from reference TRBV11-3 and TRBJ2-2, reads EAGVVQSPRYKIIEKKQPVAFWCNPISGHNTLYWYLQNLGQGPELLIRYENEEAVDDSQLPKDRFSAERLKGVDSTLKIQPAELGDSAVYLCAAVEGAADGELFFGEGSRLTVL.

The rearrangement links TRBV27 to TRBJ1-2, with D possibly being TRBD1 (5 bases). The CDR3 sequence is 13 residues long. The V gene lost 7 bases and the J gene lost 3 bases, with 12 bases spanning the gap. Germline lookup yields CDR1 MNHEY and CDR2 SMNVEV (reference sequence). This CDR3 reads CASKVGRDYGYTF. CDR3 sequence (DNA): TGTGCCAGCAAAGTGGGCAGGGACTATGGCTACACCTTC.

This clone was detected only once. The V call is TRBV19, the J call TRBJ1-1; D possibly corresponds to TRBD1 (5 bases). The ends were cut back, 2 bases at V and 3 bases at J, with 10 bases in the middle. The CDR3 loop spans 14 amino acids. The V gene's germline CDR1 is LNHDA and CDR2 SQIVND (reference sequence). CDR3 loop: CASSIQGGDTEAFF. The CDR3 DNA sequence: TGTGCCAGTAGTATACAGGGAGGAGACACTGAAGCTTTCTTT.

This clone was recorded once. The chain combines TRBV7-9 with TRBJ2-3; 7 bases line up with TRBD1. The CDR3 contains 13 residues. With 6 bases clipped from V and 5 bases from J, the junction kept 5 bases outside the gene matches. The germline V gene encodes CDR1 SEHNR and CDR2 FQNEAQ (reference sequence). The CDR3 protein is CASSRQGIDTQYF. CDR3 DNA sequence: TGTGCCAGCAGTCGACAGGGAATAGATACGCAGTATTTT.

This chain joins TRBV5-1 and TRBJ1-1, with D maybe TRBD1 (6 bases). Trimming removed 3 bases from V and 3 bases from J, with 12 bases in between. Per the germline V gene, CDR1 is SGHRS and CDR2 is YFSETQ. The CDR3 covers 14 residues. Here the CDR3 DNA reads TGCGCCAGCAGCTCCGGGACACTGGACACTGAAGCTTTCTTT. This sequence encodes CASSSGTLDTEAFF.